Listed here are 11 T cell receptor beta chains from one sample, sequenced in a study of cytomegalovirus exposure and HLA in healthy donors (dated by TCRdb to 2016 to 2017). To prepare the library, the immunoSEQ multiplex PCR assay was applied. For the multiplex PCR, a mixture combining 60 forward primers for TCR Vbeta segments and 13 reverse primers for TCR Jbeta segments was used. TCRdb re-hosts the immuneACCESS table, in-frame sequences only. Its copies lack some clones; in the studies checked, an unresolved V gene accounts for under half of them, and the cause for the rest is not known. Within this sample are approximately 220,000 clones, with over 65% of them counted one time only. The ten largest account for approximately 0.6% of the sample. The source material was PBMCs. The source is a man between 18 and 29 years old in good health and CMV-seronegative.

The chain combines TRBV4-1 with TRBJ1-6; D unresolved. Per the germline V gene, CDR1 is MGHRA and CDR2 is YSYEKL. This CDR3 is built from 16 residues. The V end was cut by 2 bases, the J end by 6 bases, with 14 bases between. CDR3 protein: CASSQPGRTPNSPLHF. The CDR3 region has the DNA TGCGCCAGCAGCCAACCGGGGAGGACTCCTAATTCACCCCTCCACTTT.

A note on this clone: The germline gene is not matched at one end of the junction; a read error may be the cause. Here the CDR3 reads CSVGQSNYGYTF. The CDR3 coding sequence is TGCAGCGTTGGACAGTCTAACTATGGCTACACCTTT. The J gene is TRBJ1-2, the V gene TRBV29-1; perhaps TRBD1 as D (5 bases). The CDR3 is made up of 12 amino acids. Germline V CDR1 and CDR2: SQVTM, ANQGSEA.

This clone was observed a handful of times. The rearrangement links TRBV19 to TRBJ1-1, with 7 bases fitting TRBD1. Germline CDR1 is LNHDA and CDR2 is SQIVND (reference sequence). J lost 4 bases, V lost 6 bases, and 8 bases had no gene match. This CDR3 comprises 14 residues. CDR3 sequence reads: CASRTGTDGTEAFF. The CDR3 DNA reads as TGTGCCAGTAGGACAGGGACAGATGGCACTGAAGCTTTCTTT.

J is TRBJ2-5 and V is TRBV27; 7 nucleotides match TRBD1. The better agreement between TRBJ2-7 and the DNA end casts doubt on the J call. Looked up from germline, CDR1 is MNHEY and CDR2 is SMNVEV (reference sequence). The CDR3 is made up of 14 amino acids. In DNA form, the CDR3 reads TGTGCCAGCAGTGAACGGGGACAGAGATACGAGCAGTACTTC. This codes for CASSERGQRYEQYF.

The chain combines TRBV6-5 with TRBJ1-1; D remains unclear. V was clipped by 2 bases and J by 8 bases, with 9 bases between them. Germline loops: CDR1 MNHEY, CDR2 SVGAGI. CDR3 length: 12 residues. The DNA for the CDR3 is TGTGCCAGCAGTTACGGTGGCCGAGAAGCTTTCTTT. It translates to CASSYGGREAFF.

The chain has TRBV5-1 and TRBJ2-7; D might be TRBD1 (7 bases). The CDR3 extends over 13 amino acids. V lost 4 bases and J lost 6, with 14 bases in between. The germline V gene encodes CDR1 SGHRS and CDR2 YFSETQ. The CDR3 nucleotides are TGCGCCAGCAGCCCCAACAGGGGAGGCGAGCAGTACTTC. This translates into CASSPNRGGEQYF.

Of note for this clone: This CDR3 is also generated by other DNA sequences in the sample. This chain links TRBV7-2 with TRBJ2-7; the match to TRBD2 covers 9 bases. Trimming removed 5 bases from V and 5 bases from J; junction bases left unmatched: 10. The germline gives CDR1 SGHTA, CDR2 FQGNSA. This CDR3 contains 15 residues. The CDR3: CASSLSGLAGNEQYF. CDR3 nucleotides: TGTGCCAGCAGCCTTAGTGGGCTAGCGGGGAACGAGCAGTACTTC.

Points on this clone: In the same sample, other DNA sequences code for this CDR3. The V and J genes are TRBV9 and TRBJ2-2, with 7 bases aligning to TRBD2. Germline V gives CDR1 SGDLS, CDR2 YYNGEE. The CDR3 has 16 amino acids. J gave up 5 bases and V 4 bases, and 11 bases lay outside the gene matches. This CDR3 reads CASSPRGRAYTGELFF. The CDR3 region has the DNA TGTGCCAGCAGCCCCCGTGGGAGGGCGTATACCGGGGAGCTGTTTTTT.

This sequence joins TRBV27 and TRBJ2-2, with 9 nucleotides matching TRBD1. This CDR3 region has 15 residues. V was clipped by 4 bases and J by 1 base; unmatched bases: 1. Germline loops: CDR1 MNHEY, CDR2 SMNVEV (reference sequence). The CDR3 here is CASSSGQGNTGELFF. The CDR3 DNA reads TGTGCCAGCAGTTCGGGACAGGGGAACACCGGGGAGCTGTTTTTT.

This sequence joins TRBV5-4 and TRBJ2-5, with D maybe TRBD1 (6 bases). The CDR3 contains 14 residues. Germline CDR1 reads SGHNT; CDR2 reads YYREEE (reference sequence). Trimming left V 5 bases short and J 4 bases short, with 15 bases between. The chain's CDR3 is CASSIRGGAETQYF. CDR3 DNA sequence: TGTGCCAGCAGTATCAGGGGTGGGGCAGAGACCCAGTACTTC.

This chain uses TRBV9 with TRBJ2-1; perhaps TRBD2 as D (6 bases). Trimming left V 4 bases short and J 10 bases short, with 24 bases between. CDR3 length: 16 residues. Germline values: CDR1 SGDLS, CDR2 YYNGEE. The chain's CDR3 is CASSLWGVVGELEQFF. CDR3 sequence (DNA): TGTGCCAGCAGCTTATGGGGGGTAGTCGGGGAACTGGAGCAGTTCTTC.